These T cell receptor beta chains were read from a single sample in a study of blood T cell repertoires in COVID-19. Assay: immunoSEQ multiplex PCR; the TCRdb copy retains only in-frame clones and omits some. The sample lists roughly 150,000 clones, approximately 88% occurring once. The sample taken for sequencing was peripheral blood. These receptor sequences come from a human donor in a cohort sampled during active COVID-19. Both conserved end residues are part of each CDR3. A D gene is named only where the DNA matches it firmly. The listing skips clone size in some rows; elsewhere it reads once, few, many or a size class.

clone size,J gene,V gene,D gene,CDR3 protein,CDR3 DNA
once,TRBJ2-1,TRBV7-3,TRBD2,CASSDSGRDYNEQFF,TGTGCCAGCAGCGATAGCGGGAGAGACTACAATGAGCAGTTCTTC
-,TRBJ2-1,TRBV5-4,TRBD1,CASSLEGQGRNEQFF,TGTGCCAGCAGCTTGGAAGGACAGGGGCGTAATGAGCAGTTCTTC
-,TRBJ2-5,TRBV11-3,TRBD1,CASSLDFGRGRKETQYF,TGTGCCAGCAGCTTAGATTTTGGCAGGGGGCGGAAAGAGACCCAGTACTTC
-,TRBJ2-4,TRBV2,TRBD2,CASSAPGLADFKNIQYF,TGTGCCAGCAGTGCTCCGGGACTAGCGGATTTCAAAAACATTCAGTACTTC
-,TRBJ1-1,TRBV6-5,-,CASSFTTGFRTEAFF,TGTGCCAGCAGTTTCACCACAGGGTTTCGCACTGAAGCTTTCTTT
-,TRBJ1-1,TRBV28,TRBD1,CASRLRVPNRDRAKTEAFF,TGTGCCAGCAGGCTGAGGGTTCCAAACCGGGACAGGGCAAAAACTGAAGCTTTCTTT
-,TRBJ2-7,TRBV28,TRBD1,CASSAGTGPYEQYF,TGTGCCAGCAGTGCCGGGACAGGGCCCTACGAGCAGTACTTC
-,TRBJ1-2,TRBV7-3,-,CASSLGSFDGYTF,TGTGCCAGCAGCTTGGGGAGTTTCGATGGCTACACCTTC
-,TRBJ2-1,TRBV3-1/TRBV3-2,TRBD2,CASSRGLAVSYNEQFF,TGTGCCAGCAGCCGGGGACTAGCGGTTTCCTACAATGAGCAGTTCTTC
-,TRBJ1-2,TRBV7-2,-,CASSPRAGEIYGYTF,TGTGCCAGCAGCCCCCGTGCAGGGGAAATCTATGGCTACACCTTC
-,TRBJ1-2,TRBV6-6,-,CASSYEGYTF,TGTGCCAGCAGTTATGAGGGCTACACCTTC
-,TRBJ2-1,TRBV18,TRBD1,CASSPRGQANNNEQFF,TGTGCCAGCTCTCCCAGGGGACAGGCGAATAACAATGAGCAGTTCTTC
few,TRBJ1-5,TRBV3-1/TRBV3-2,-,CASSQGERGQPQHF,TGTGCCAGCAGCCAAGGGGAGAGGGGGCAGCCCCAGCATTTT
-,TRBJ1-1,TRBV10-3,TRBD1,CAISDPGQGMGTEAFF,TGTGCCATCAGTGACCCGGGACAGGGAATGGGAACTGAAGCTTTCTTT
-,TRBJ1-1,TRBV28,-,CASAPGGNTEAFF,TGTGCCAGCGCTCCGGGAGGGAACACTGAAGCTTTCTTT
-,TRBJ1-1,TRBV5-1,-,CASSPGRRDTEAFF,TGCGCCAGCAGCCCGGGGCGGAGGGACACTGAAGCTTTCTTT
once,TRBJ1-1,TRBV7-8,-,CASSLGFGGALRTEAFF,TGTGCCAGCAGCTTGGGGTTTGGGGGGGCTTTGAGAACTGAAGCTTTCTTT
many,TRBJ1-4,TRBV7-9,-,CASSLGQAPNEKLFF,TGTGCCAGCAGCTTAGGGCAGGCCCCTAATGAAAAACTGTTTTTT
few,TRBJ1-5,TRBV27,TRBD1,CASSLNRGSQPQHF,TGTGCCAGCAGTCTAAACAGGGGTTCTCAGCCCCAGCATTTT
-,TRBJ1-1,TRBV19,TRBD1,CASSIRTGDAEAFF,TGTGCCAGTAGTATCCGGACAGGGGACGCTGAAGCTTTCTTT
-,TRBJ1-4,TRBV7-2,TRBD1,CASSPRTGGGEKLFF,TGTGCCAGCAGCCCCAGGACAGGGGGCGGCGAAAAACTGTTTTTT
once,TRBJ2-5,TRBV2,-,CASRTEETQYF,TGTGCCAGCAGGACAGAAGAGACCCAGTACTTC
few,TRBJ2-7,TRBV9,-,CASSVDGQTSYEQYF,TGTGCCAGCAGCGTAGACGGACAGACCTCCTACGAGCAGTACTTC
-,TRBJ1-2,TRBV28,-,CATRGAGYGYTF,TGTGCCACCCGGGGGGCAGGCTATGGCTACACCTTC
once,TRBJ1-2,TRBV28,-,CAIRANYGYTF,TGTGCCATTCGAGCTAACTATGGCTACACCTTC
-,TRBJ2-7,TRBV12-3/TRBV12-4,-,CASPMGRDYEQYF,TGTGCCAGCCCAATGGGGCGGGATTACGAGCAGTACTTC
-,TRBJ2-3,TRBV2,-,CASSGGDSPDTQYF,TGTGCCAGCAGTGGGGGGGATAGCCCAGATACGCAGTATTTT
-,TRBJ1-2,TRBV6-5,-,CASSNSDGYTF,TGTGCCAGCAGCAATTCAGATGGCTACACCTTC
-,TRBJ2-1,TRBV9,-,CASSVGLMTGNEQFF,TGTGCCAGCAGCGTAGGGTTGATGACGGGAAATGAGCAGTTCTTC
few,TRBJ1-5,TRBV7-8,-,CASSYGSSNQPQHF,TGTGCCAGCAGCTATGGGAGCAGCAATCAGCCCCAGCATTTT
-,TRBJ2-7,TRBV27,-,CASSSRTAYEQYF,TGTGCCAGCAGCTCCCGGACAGCCTACGAGCAGTACTTC
-,TRBJ2-2,TRBV30,TRBD1,CAWSLGAGGDTGELFF,TGTGCCTGGAGCCTCGGGGCAGGGGGCGACACCGGGGAGCTGTTTTTT
-,TRBJ2-7,TRBV28,TRBD2,CASSLTSAYEQYF,TGTGCCAGCAGTTTAACTAGCGCCTACGAGCAGTACTTC